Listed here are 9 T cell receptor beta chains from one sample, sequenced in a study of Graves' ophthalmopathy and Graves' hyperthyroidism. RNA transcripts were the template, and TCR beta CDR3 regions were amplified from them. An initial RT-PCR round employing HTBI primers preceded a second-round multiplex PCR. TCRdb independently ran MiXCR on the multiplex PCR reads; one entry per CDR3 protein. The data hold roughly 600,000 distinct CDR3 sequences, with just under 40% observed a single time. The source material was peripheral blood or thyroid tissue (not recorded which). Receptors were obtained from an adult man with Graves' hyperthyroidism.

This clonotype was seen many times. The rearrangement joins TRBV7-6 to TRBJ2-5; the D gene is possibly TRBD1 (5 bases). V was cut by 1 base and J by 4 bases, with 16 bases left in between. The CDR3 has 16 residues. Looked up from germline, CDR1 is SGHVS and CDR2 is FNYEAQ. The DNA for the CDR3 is TGTGCCAGCAGCTTAGTGGATGCAGGGCTGGGAGAGACCCAGTACTTC. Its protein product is CASSLVDAGLGETQYF. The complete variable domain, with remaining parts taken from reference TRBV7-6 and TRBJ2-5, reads GAGVSQSPRYKVTKRGQDVALRCDPISGHVSLYWYRQALGQGPEFLTYFNYEAQQDKSGLPNDRFSAERPEGSISTLTIQRTEQRDSAMYRCASSLVDAGLGETQYFGPGTRLLVL.

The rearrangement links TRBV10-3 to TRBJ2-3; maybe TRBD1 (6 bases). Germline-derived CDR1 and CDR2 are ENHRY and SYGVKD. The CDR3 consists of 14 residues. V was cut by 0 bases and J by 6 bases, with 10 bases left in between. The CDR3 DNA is TGTGCCATCAGTGAGTCGGGGACAAAGGATACGCAGTATTTT. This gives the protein CAISESGTKDTQYF.

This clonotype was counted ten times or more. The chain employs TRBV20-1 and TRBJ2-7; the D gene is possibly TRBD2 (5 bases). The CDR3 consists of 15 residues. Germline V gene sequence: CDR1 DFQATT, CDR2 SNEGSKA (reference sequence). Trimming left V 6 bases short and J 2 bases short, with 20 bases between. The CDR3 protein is CSAHLTSSGAYEQYF. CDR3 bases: TGCAGTGCGCACCTTACTAGTTCCGGGGCCTACGAGCAGTACTTC.

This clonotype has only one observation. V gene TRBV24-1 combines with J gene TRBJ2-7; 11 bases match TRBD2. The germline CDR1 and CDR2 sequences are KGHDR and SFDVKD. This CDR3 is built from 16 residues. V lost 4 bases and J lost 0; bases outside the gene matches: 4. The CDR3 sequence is CATSDPTSGSSYEQYF. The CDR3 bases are TGTGCCACCAGTGACCCCACTAGCGGGAGCTCCTACGAGCAGTACTTC.

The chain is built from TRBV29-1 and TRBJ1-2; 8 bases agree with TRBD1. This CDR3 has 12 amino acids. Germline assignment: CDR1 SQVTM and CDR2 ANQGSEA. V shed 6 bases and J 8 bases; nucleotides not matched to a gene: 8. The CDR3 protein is CSVDGTGPGYTF. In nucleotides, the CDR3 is TGCAGCGTAGACGGGACAGGTCCCGGCTACACCTTC.

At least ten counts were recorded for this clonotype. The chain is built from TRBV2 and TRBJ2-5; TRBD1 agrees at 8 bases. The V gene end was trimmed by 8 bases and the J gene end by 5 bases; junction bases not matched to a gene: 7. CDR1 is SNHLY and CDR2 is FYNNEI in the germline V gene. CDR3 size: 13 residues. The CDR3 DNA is TGTGCCAGCCGGCAGGGGGCTGGTGAGACCCAGTACTTC. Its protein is CASRQGAGETQYF.

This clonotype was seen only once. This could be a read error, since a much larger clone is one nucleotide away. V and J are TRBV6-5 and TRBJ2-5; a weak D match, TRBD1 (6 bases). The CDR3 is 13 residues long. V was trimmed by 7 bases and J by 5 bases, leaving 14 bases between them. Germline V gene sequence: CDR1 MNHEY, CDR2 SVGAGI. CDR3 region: CASNFQGCETQYF. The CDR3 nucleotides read TGTGCCAGCAATTTTCAGGGGTGTGAGACCCAGTACTTC.

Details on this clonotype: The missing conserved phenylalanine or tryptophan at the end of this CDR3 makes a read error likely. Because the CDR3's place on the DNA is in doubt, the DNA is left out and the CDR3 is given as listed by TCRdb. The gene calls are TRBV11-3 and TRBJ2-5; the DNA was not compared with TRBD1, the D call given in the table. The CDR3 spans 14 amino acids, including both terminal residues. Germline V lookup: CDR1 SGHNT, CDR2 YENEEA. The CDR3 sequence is CASSLVTGMGTENT.

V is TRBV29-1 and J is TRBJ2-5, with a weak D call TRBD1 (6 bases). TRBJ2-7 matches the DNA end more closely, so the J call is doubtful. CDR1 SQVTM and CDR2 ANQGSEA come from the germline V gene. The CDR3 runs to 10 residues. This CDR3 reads CSVARGEQYF. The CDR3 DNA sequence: TGCAGCGTTGCCAGGGGCGAGCAGTACTTC.